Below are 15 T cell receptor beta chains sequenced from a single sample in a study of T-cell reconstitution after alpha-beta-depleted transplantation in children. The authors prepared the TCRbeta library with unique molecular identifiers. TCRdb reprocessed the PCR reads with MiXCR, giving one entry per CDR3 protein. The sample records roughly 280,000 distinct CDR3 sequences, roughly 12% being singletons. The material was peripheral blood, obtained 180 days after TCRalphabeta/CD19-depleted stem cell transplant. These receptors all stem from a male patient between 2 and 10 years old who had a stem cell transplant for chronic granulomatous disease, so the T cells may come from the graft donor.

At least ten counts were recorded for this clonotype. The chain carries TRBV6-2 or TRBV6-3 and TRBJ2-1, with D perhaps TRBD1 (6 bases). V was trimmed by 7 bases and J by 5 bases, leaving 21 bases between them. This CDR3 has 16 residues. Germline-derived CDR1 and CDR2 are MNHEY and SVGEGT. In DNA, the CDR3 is TGTGCCAGCACAAACCCGGCGACAGGTCTACACAATGAGCAGTTCTTC. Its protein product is CASTNPATGLHNEQFF.

The CDR3 spells CASSFISGSPGTGELFF. The CDR3 bases are TGCGCCAGCAGCTTTATTAGCGGGAGCCCCGGAACCGGGGAGCTGTTTTTT. V usage is TRBV5-1 and J usage is TRBJ2-2, with 9 positions matching TRBD2. Trimming took 2 bases from V and 5 from J; bases not matched to a gene: 10. The CDR3 runs to 17 residues. The germline V gene has CDR1 SGHRS and CDR2 YFSETQ.

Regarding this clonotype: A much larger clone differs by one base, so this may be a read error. The CDR3 loop is CASSLPSGRRDEQLF. CDR3 in DNA: TGTGCCAGCAGTTTGCCTAGCGGGAGGCGGGATGAGCAGCTCTTC. The chain uses TRBV12-3 or TRBV12-4 and TRBJ2-1; 11 nucleotides agree with TRBD2. CDR3 length: 15 residues.

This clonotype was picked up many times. The CDR3 region has the DNA TGTGCCAGCAGTTTAGGTAAAAAGGACAGGGCAAGCCTTCAAGCCCTCCACTTT. Its translation: CASSLGKKDRASLQALHF. V is TRBV12-3 or TRBV12-4 and J is TRBJ1-6; 8 nucleotides line up with TRBD1. Unmatched junction bases numbered 19, after V lost 1 base and J lost 14 bases. CDR3 length: 18 amino acids.

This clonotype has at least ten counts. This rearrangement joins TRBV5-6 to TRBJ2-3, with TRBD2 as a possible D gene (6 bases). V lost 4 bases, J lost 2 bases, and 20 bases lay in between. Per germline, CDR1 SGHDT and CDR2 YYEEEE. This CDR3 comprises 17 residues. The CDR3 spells CASSRGINTITTDTQYF. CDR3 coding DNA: TGTGCCAGCAGCCGGGGGATTAATACGATCACCACAGATACGCAGTATTTT.

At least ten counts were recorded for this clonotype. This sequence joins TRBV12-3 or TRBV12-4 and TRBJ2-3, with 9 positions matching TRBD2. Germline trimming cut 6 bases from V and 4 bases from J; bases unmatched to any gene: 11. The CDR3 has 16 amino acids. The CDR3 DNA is TGTGCCAGCAGGACTCCTCGCGGGGGGGCCGCAGATACGCAGTATTTT. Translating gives CASRTPRGGAADTQYF.

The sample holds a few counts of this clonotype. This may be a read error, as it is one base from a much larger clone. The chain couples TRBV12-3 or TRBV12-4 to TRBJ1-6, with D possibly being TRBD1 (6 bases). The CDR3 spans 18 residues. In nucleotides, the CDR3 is TGTACCAGCAGTTTAGTACTACAGGGTTTCTCCTATAATTCACCCCTCCACTTT. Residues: CTSSLVLQGFSYNSPLHF.

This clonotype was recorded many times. This CDR3 reads CSASLRAQETQYF. For the CDR3, the DNA is TGCAGTGCTAGCCTCCGGGCACAAGAGACCCAGTACTTC. The V gene is TRBV20-1, the J gene TRBJ2-5, with D unclear. The CDR3 runs to 13 residues. The germline V gene has CDR1 DFQATT and CDR2 SNEGSKA (reference sequence). Deletions cut 3 bases from V and 2 bases from J, with 10 bases between.

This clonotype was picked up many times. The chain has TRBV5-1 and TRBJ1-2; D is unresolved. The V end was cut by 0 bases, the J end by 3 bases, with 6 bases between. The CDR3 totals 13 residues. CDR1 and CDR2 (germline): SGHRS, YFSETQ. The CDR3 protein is CASSLEGDYGYTF. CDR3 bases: TGCGCCAGCAGCTTGGAAGGAGACTATGGCTACACCTTC. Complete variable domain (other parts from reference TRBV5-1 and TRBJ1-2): KAGVTQTPRYLIKTRGQQVTLSCSPISGHRSVSWYQQTPGQGLQFLFEYFSETQRNKGNFPGRFSGRQFSNSRSEMNVSTLELGDSALYLCASSLEGDYGYTFGSGTRLTVV.

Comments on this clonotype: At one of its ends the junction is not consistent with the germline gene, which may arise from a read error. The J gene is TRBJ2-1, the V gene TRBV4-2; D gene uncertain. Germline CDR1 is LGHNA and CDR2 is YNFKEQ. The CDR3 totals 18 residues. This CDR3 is CAISPGPNPLLSYNEQFF. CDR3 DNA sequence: TGTGCCATCAGCCCCGGGCCAAATCCGTTACTCTCCTACAATGAGCAGTTCTTC.

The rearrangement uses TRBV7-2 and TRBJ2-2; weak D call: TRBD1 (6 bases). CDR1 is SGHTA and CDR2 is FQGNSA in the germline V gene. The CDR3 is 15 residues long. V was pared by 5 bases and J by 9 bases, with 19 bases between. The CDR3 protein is CASSPRTARTRELFF. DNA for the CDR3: TGTGCCAGCAGCCCCCGGACAGCCCGAACCCGGGAGCTGTTTTTT.

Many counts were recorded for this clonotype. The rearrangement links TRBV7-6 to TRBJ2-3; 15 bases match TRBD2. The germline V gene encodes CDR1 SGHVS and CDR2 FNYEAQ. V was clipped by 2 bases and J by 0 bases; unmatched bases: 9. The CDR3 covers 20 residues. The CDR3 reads CASSLKLGTSGGISTDTQYF. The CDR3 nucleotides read TGTGCCAGCAGCTTAAAGCTCGGGACTAGCGGGGGGATTAGCACAGATACGCAGTATTTT.

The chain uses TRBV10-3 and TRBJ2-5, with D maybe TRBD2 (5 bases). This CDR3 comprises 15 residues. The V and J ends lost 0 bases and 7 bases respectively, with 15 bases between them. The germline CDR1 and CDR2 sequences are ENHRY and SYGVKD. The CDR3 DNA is TGTGCCATCAGTGAGTCGAGGAGCGATGAGGGGACCCAGTACTTC. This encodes CAISESRSDEGTQYF.

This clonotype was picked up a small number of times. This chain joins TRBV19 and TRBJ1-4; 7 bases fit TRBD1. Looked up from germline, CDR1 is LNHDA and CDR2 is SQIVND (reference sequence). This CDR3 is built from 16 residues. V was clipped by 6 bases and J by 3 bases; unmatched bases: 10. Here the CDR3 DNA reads TGTGCCAGTAGGGAGGGGGCGAACATCCCTAATGAAAAACTGTTTTTT. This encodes CASREGANIPNEKLFF.

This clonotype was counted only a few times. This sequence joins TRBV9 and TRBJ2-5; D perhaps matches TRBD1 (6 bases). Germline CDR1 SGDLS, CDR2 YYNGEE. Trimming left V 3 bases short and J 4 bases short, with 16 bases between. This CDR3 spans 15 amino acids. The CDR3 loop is CASSEGSRGGETQYF. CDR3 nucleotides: TGTGCCAGCAGCGAAGGCTCCAGAGGGGGAGAGACCCAGTACTTC.